The entry that follows covers one T cell receptor (beta chain) sequence. Its specificity is unknown. This sample is drawn from a study of identifying expanded T cells in peripheral blood. Study-wide results and limits: Clone count variance between approximately two-week samples rose with total template count.

Measured with immunoSEQ multiplex PCR; TCRdb has only the in-frame clones, and not every one. The table includes tens of thousands of clones, approximately 80% detected once. The V and J ends lost 5 bases and 0 bases, in that order; junction bases with no gene match: 8. From germline, CDR1 is SGHNT and CDR2 YENEEA. The CDR3 length is 19 residues. Sequences were obtained from blood. The chain carries TRBV11-3 and TRBJ2-3; 16 bases are a match to TRBD2. The clonotype was recovered from a person aged 18 to 75 in good health. CDR3 loop: CASSKRSGLAGGSTDTQYF. The CDR3 region has the DNA TGTGCCAGCAGCAAACGATCGGGACTAGCGGGAGGGAGCACAGATACGCAGTATTTT.